Listed here is a single T cell receptor (beta chain). These data belong to a study of blood T cell repertoires in COVID-19. In the study overall: Collection of acute and convalescent COVID-19 samples took place in the United States, Italy and Spain.

Two negative PCRs, clearance, or symptom resolution had been documented for recovered Cohort 3 donors. Method: immunoSEQ multiplex PCR; TCRdb's copy keeps in-frame clones and lacks some. This sample has about 320,000 clones, with roughly 86% found just once. Per the germline V gene, CDR1 is SGHTA and CDR2 is FQGNSA. This CDR3 region has 14 residues. Between the trimmed V and J ends, which lost 5 bases and 4 bases, there was a span of 12 bases. The specimen was PBMCs or T cells enriched from blood (not recorded which). The TCR originated in a woman aged 18-30 years who had recovered from COVID-19. This chain joins TRBV7-2 and TRBJ2-4; weak D call: TRBD2 (6 bases). CDR3 DNA: TGTGCCAGCAGCCAAACGGAGGGGAAAAACATTCAGTACTTC. Its protein product is CASSQTEGKNIQYF.